The source of this T cell receptor (beta chain) is a study of beta chain features in type 1 diabetes. Every bit of the isolated RNA underwent reverse transcription, so sequencing read expressed TCRB transcripts. Data came from immunoSEQ multiplex PCR; TCRdb stores just in-frame clones and leaves some out. The sample has about 160,000 clones; about 7.8% are singletons. The germline CDR1 and CDR2 sequences are SGHRS and YFSETQ. The CDR3 extends over 15 amino acids. Deletions cut 4 bases from V and 1 base from J, with 14 bases between. With regard to this clone: Its antigen is currently unknown.

General study points: Moderate but significant shortening of TCRB CDR3s was recorded in all four CD4+ subsets from Type 1 diabetes patients. Patients and controls would share equally any PCR tilt toward shorter templates.

The specimen sequenced was central memory CD4+ T cells from blood. The rearrangement joins TRBV5-1 to TRBJ1-2; D may be TRBD1 (6 bases). The TCR was taken from a woman aged 40 to 49 with type 1 diabetes. CDR3 coding DNA: TGCGCCAGCAGCCCAGGGGACGGGGTTAACTATGGCTACACCTTC. Amino acids: CASSPGDGVNYGYTF.